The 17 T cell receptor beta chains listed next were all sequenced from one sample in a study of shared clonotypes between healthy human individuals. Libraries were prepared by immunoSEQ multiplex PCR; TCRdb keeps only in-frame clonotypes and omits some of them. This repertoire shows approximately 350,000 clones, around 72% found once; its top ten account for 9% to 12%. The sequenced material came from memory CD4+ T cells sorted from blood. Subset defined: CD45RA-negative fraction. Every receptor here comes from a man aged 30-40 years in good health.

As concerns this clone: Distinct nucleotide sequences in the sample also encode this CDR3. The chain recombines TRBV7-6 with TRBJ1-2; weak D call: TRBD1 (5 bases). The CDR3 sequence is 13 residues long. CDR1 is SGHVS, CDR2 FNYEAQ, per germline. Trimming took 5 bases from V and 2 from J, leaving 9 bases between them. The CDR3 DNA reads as TGTGCCAGCAGCCCAGACAGAAACTATGGCTACACCTTC. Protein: CASSPDRNYGYTF. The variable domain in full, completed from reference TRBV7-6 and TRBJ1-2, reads GAGVSQSPRYKVTKRGQDVALRCDPISGHVSLYWYRQALGQGPEFLTYFNYEAQQDKSGLPNDRFSAERPEGSISTLTIQRTEQRDSAMYRCASSPDRNYGYTFGSGTRLTVV.

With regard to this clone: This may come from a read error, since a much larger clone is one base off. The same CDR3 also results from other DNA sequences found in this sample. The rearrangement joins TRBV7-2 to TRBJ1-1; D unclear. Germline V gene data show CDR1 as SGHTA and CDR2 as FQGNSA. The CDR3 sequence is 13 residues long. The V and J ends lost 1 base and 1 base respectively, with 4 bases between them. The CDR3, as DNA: TGTGCCAGCAGCTTAGTAGAGAACACTGAAGCTTTCTTT. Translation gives CASSLVENTEAFF.

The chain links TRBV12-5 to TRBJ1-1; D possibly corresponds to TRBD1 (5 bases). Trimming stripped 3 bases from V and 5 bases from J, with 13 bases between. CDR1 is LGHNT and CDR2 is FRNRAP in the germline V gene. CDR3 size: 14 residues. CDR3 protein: CASGFPGLGTEAFF. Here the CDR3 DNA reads TGTGCTAGTGGTTTCCCGGGGCTCGGGACTGAAGCTTTCTTT.

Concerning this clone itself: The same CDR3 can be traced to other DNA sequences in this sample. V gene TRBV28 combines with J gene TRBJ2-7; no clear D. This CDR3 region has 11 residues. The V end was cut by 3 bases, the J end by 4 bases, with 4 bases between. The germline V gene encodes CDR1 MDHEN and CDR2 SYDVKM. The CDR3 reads CASSLYYEQYF. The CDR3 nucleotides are TGTGCCAGCAGTTTGTATTACGAGCAGTACTTC.

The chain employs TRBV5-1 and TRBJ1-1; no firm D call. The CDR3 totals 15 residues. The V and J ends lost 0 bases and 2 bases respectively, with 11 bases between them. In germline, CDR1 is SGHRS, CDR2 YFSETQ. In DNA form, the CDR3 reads TGCGCCAGCAGCTTGGTCGGTCAGAGCAACACTGAAGCTTTCTTT. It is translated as CASSLVGQSNTEAFF.

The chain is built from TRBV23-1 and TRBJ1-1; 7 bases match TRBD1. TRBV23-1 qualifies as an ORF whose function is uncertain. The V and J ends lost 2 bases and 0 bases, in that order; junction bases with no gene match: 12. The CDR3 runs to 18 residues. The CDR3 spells CASSQTQGRKGLNTEAFF. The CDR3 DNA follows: TGCGCCAGCAGTCAAACACAGGGGAGGAAGGGTTTGAACACTGAAGCTTTCTTT.

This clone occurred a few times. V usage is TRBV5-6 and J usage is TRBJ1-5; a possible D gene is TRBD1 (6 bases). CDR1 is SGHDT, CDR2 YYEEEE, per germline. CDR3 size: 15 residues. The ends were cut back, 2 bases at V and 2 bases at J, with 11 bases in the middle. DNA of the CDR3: TGTGCCAGCAGCTTCACAGGGCCCGGCAATCAGCCCCAGCATTTT. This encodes CASSFTGPGNQPQHF.

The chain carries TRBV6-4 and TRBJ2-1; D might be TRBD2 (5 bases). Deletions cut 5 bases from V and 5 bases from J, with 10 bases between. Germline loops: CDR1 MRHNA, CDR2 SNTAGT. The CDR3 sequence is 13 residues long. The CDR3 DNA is TGTGCCAGCAGTTGGTCGGGAAACAATGAGCAGTTCTTC. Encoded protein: CASSWSGNNEQFF.

The CDR3 sequence: CASSHLFRGGETQYF. CDR3 in DNA: TGTGCCAGCAGCCACCTTTTCAGGGGTGGGGAGACCCAGTACTTC. V gene TRBV14 combines with J gene TRBJ2-5, with a weak D call TRBD1 (6 bases). Trimming cost V 3 bases and J 5 bases, with 16 bases left between them. The CDR3 has 15 amino acids. Germline loops: CDR1 SGHDN, CDR2 FVKESK. The whole variable domain, filled in from reference TRBV14 and TRBJ2-5, reads EAGVTQFPSHSVIEKGQTVTLRCDPISGHDNLYWYRRVMGKEIKFLLHFVKESKQDESGMPNNRFLAERTGGTYSTLKVQPAELEDSGVYFCASSHLFRGGETQYFGPGTRLLVL.

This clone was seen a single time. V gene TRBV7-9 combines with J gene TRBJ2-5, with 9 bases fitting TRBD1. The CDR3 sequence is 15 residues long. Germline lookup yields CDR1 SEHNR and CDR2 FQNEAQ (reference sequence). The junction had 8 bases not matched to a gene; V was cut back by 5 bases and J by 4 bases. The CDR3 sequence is CASSKGQGGGETQYF. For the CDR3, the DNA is TGTGCCAGCAGCAAGGGACAGGGCGGTGGAGAGACCCAGTACTTC. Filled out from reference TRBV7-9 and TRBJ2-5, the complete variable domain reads DTGVSQNPRHKITKRGQNVTFRCDPISEHNRLYWYRQTLGQGPEFLTYFQNEAQLEKSRLLSDRFSAERPKGSFSTLEIQRTEQGDSAMYLCASSKGQGGGETQYFGPGTRLLVL.

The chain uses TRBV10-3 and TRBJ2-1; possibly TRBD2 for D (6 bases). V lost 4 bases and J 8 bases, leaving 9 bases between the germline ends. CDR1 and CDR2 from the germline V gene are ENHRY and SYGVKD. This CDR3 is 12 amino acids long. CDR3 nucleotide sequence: TGTGCCATCAGTGGAGGAGGGTATGAGCAGTTCTTC. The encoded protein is CAISGGGYEQFF.

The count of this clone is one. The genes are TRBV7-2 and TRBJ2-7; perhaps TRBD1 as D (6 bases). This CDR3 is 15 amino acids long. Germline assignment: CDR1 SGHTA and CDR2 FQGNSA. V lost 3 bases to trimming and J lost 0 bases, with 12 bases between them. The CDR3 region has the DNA TGTGCCAGCAGCTTTTCGGCAGGGGACTCCTACGAGCAGTACTTC. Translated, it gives CASSFSAGDSYEQYF.

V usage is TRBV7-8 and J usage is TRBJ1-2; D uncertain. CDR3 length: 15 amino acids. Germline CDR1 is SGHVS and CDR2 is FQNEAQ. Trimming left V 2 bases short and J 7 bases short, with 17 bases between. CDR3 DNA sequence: TGTGCCAGCAGCTTATCTTCCCTTTGGTCGGGTGGCTACACCTTC. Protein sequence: CASSLSSLWSGGYTF.

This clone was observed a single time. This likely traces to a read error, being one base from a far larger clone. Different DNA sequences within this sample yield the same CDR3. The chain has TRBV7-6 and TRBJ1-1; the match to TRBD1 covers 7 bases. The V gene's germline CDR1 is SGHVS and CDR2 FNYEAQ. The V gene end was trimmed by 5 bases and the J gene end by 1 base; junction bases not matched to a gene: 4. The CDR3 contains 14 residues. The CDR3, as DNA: TGTGCCAGCAGCGCATACAGGGGGAACACTGAAGCTTTCTTT. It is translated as CASSAYRGNTEAFF.

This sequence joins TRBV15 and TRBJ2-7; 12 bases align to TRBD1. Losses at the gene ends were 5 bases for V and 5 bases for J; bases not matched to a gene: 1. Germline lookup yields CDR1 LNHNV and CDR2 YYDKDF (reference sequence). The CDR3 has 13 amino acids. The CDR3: CATSGTGGNEQYF. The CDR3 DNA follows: TGTGCCACCAGCGGGACAGGGGGCAACGAGCAGTACTTC.

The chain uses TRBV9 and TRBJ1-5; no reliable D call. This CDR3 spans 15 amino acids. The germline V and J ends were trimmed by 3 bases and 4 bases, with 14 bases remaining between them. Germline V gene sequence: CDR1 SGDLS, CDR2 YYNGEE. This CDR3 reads CASSDSPHGNQPQHF. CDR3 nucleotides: TGTGCCAGCAGCGATAGTCCACATGGAAATCAGCCCCAGCATTTT.

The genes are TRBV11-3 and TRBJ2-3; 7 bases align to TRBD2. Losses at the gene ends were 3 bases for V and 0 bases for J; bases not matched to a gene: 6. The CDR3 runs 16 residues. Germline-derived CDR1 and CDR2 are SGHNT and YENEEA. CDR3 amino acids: CASSFRREISTDTQYF. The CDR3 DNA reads TGTGCCAGCAGCTTCCGGCGGGAGATAAGCACAGATACGCAGTATTTT. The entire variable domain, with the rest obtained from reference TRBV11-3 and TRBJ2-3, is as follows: EAGVVQSPRYKIIEKKQPVAFWCNPISGHNTLYWYLQNLGQGPELLIRYENEEAVDDSQLPKDRFSAERLKGVDSTLKIQPAELGDSAVYLCASSFRREISTDTQYFGPGTRLTVL.